Sequencing of this T cell receptor (beta chain) was carried out in a study of T cells in Graves' hyperthyroidism and ophthalmopathy. General study findings and limits: Ophthalmopathy and stable hyperthyroidism were told apart by a 13 V-J model.

The CDR3 contains 16 residues. Germline CDR1 reads MNHEY; CDR2 reads SVGEGT. The V gene end was trimmed by 0 bases and the J gene end by 6 bases; junction bases not matched to a gene: 7. Exclusion followed for patients with uncontrolled infection, other autoimmune disease, pregnancy or lactation. Orbital computed tomography, thyroid ultrasound, serum thyroxine and TRAb, and clinical symptoms together informed the diagnoses. This sample holds PBMCs from roughly 10 ml fresh peripheral blood. As for this clonotype: The target antigen is unknown.

TCR beta CDR3 regions were amplified from RNA transcripts. First-round RT-PCR of the TCR CDR3 relied on the HTBI primer set. From the multiplex PCR reads, TCRdb called clonotypes with MiXCR, one entry per CDR3 protein. The sample consists of approximately 250,000 distinct CDR3 sequences, roughly a quarter of them appearing once. Input material: blood. The gene calls are TRBV6-2 or TRBV6-3 and TRBJ2-5; 10 bases are a match to TRBD2. The origin of this receptor is a woman aged 40 to 55 with Graves' ophthalmopathy. In nucleotides, the CDR3 is TGTGCCAGCAGTTACTCGGCTAGCGGGAGAGCGCAGACCCAGTACTTC. This translates into CASSYSASGRAQTQYF.